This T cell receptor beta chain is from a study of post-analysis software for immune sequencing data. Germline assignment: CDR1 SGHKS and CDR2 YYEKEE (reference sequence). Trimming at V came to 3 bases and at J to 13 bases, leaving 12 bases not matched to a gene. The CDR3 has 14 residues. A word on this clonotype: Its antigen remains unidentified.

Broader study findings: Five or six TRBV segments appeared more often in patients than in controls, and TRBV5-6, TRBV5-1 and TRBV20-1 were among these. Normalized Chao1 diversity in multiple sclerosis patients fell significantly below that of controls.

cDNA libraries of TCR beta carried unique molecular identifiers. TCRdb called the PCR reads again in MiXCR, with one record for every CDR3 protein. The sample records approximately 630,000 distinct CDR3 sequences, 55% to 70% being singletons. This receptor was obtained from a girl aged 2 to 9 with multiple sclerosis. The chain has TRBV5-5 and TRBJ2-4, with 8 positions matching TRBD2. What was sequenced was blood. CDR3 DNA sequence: TGTGCCAGCAGCTGGGAAAGTCTAGCGGGTCTGCAGTACTTC. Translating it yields CASSWESLAGLQYF.